A single sample is the source of the 26 T cell receptor beta chains below, sequenced in a study of technical replicates of blood from a handful of donors. The table came from immunoSEQ multiplex PCR; TCRdb's copy has only in-frame clones and leaves some out. The table includes tens of thousands of clones, about 98% detected once. The sequencing input was T cells isolated from PBMCs. These receptors were obtained from a human donor in good health.

This clone showed up just a few times. Other DNA sequences in the same sample also yield this CDR3. The chain links TRBV9 to TRBJ2-1, with TRBD2 as a possible D gene (5 bases). The CDR3 is made up of 13 amino acids. Germline values: CDR1 SGDLS, CDR2 YYNGEE. Trimming shortened V by 2 bases and J by 2 bases, and 5 bases separated the two germline ends. CDR3 in DNA: TGTGCCAGCAGCGTCGGGGCCTACAATGAGCAGTTCTTC. This encodes CASSVGAYNEQFF.

V usage is TRBV2 and J usage is TRBJ1-5, with D tentatively TRBD1 (6 bases). The CDR3 runs to 14 residues. CDR1 and CDR2 from the germline V gene are SNHLY and FYNNEI. Trimming cost V 6 bases and J 3 bases, with 12 bases left between them. This CDR3 reads CASSPGQNNQPQHF. In nucleotides, the CDR3 is TGTGCCAGCAGCCCCGGACAGAACAATCAGCCCCAGCATTTT.

The rearrangement joins TRBV29-1 to TRBJ1-1, with D possibly being TRBD1 (5 bases). Trimming took off 6 bases at V and 2 bases at J, with 13 bases between the two ends. The CDR3 totals 13 residues. Germline V lookup: CDR1 SQVTM, CDR2 ANQGSEA. CDR3 nucleotides: TGCAGCGTATATCAAACAGGAAACACTGAAGCTTTCTTT. Its protein product is CSVYQTGNTEAFF.

This chain uses TRBV6-1 with TRBJ2-7, with D possibly being TRBD1 (5 bases). V lost 3 bases and J 2 bases, leaving 17 bases between the germline ends. This CDR3 contains 16 residues. Germline CDR1 is MNHNS and CDR2 is SASEGT. This CDR3 reads CASSEEFVDRTYEQYF. CDR3 DNA: TGTGCCAGCAGTGAGGAGTTTGTAGACAGAACCTACGAGCAGTACTTC.

This chain joins TRBV11-3 and TRBJ2-2; 9 nucleotides align to TRBD2. This CDR3 region has 15 residues. Germline lookup yields CDR1 SGHNT and CDR2 YENEEA. Trimming at V came to 6 bases and at J to 6 bases, leaving 8 bases not matched to a gene. As DNA, the CDR3 is TGTGCCAGCAGTTTAAGCGGGGGGTCGTCCGGGGAGCTGTTTTTT. It translates to CASSLSGGSSGELFF. Drawing the rest from reference TRBV11-3 and TRBJ2-2, the complete variable domain is EAGVVQSPRYKIIEKKQPVAFWCNPISGHNTLYWYLQNLGQGPELLIRYENEEAVDDSQLPKDRFSAERLKGVDSTLKIQPAELGDSAVYLCASSLSGGSSGELFFGEGSRLTVL.

The chain links TRBV29-1 to TRBJ2-2, with 8 bases identical to TRBD2. The CDR3 sequence is 15 residues long. Germline lookup yields CDR1 SQVTM and CDR2 ANQGSEA. V gave up 6 bases and J gave up 4 bases; unmatched junction bases: 10. The CDR3: CSVRSQRESTGELFF. CDR3 coding DNA: TGCAGCGTACGGTCCCAGCGGGAGAGCACCGGGGAGCTGTTTTTT.

This chain links TRBV7-2 with TRBJ2-1; a possible D gene is TRBD2 (7 bases). The CDR3 consists of 14 residues. From germline, CDR1 is SGHTA and CDR2 FQGNSA. Trimming stripped 0 bases from V and 7 bases from J, with 10 bases between. The CDR3 nucleotides read TGTGCCAGCAGCTTAGCGGGGGGGCTAAATGAGCAGTTCTTC. Encoded protein: CASSLAGGLNEQFF.

V usage is TRBV11-3 and J usage is TRBJ2-7; D is ambiguous. The CDR3 consists of 16 residues. Trimming shortened V by 6 bases and J by 2 bases, and 20 bases separated the two germline ends. Per the germline V gene, CDR1 is SGHNT and CDR2 is YENEEA. The CDR3 protein is CASRKSLAEEPYEQYF. The CDR3 nucleotides are TGTGCCAGCAGGAAGAGCTTAGCTGAGGAGCCCTACGAGCAGTACTTC.

V gene TRBV13 combines with J gene TRBJ1-2; D perhaps matches TRBD1 (6 bases). In germline, CDR1 is PRHDT, CDR2 FYEKMQ (reference sequence). The CDR3 spans 14 residues. Trimming shortened V by 0 bases and J by 8 bases, and 13 bases separated the two germline ends. The chain's CDR3 is CASSLGGGRDGYTF. The CDR3 DNA sequence: TGTGCCAGCAGCTTAGGAGGGGGTAGGGACGGCTACACCTTC.

This clone was detected once. V is TRBV6-5 and J is TRBJ2-7, with TRBD1 identical over 7 bases. V lost 4 bases and J lost 0; bases outside the gene matches: 3. Germline assignment: CDR1 MNHEY and CDR2 SVGAGI. The CDR3 length is 14 residues. In DNA form, the CDR3 reads TGTGCCAGCAGTTGGGACAGAAACTCCTACGAGCAGTACTTC. Residues: CASSWDRNSYEQYF.

The rearrangement joins TRBV6-5 to TRBJ2-5; 8 nucleotides agree with TRBD2. J gave up 1 base and V 2 bases, and 3 bases lay outside the gene matches. There are 15 residues in the CDR3. CDR1 MNHEY and CDR2 SVGAGI come from the germline V gene. DNA of the CDR3: TGTGCCAGCAGTTACGCGGGAGGTAGCCAAGAGACCCAGTACTTC. It specifies CASSYAGGSQETQYF.

The chain couples TRBV30 to TRBJ1-2, with D possibly TRBD1 on 5 matching bases. V was cut by 0 bases and J by 8 bases, with 16 bases left in between. CDR1 is GTSNPN, CDR2 SVGIG, per germline (reference sequence). The CDR3 is made up of 14 amino acids. CDR3 sequence (DNA): TGTGCCTGGAGTGTACTAAGGGGCGAAGGGGGCTACACCTTC. It codes for CAWSVLRGEGGYTF.

The chain carries TRBV6-5 and TRBJ1-6, with D possibly TRBD1 on 5 matching bases. The CDR3 is 15 amino acids. The V end lost 6 bases, the J end lost 9 bases, and 18 bases lay between the germline ends. Looked up from germline, CDR1 is MNHEY and CDR2 is SVGAGI. The CDR3 DNA reads TGTGCCAGCAGACTAACTACAGGACCGGGTTCACCCCTCCACTTT. Protein sequence: CASRLTTGPGSPLHF.

V usage is TRBV6-1 and J usage is TRBJ2-7, with a possible D match to TRBD1 (5 bases). Germline V gene lookup returns CDR1 MNHNS and CDR2 SASEGT. V was clipped by 11 bases and J by 0 bases, with 20 bases between them. The CDR3 totals 15 residues. CDR3 sequence (DNA): TGTGCCTCTACGAAACTGGGGCCCTCCTCCTACGAGCAGTACTTC. Translated, it gives CASTKLGPSSYEQYF.

The rearrangement uses TRBV12-1 and TRBJ2-1; TRBD1 is taken as the D call from the table, unchecked against the DNA. TRBV12-1 is designated a pseudogene. This CDR3 has 15 amino acids. DNA for the CDR3: TGTGCCAGCAGCTTTGACGTAGGACAGCACAATGAGCAGTTCTTC. Translated: CASSFDVGQHNEQFF.

This chain links TRBV7-6 with TRBJ2-1; the match to TRBD2 covers 12 bases. The CDR3 loop spans 16 amino acids. After removal of 5 bases from V and 4 bases from J, the junction contained 6 bases not matched to a gene. Germline loops: CDR1 SGHVS, CDR2 FNYEAQ. The CDR3 region has the DNA TGTGCCAGCAGCCGGACTAGCGGGGATGTTTACAATGAGCAGTTCTTC. Residues: CASSRTSGDVYNEQFF.

The chain employs TRBV11-3 and TRBJ2-7; 7 positions agree with TRBD2. The germline gives CDR1 SGHNT, CDR2 YENEEA. The CDR3 loop spans 16 amino acids. The trim removed 4 bases at V and 4 bases at J, leaving 13 bases unmatched. The DNA for the CDR3 is TGTGCCAGCAGCTCGGTTCGCGCGGGGGACGTATACGAGCAGTACTTC. Encoded protein: CASSSVRAGDVYEQYF.

The rearrangement links TRBV6-1 to TRBJ1-2; perhaps TRBD1 as D (5 bases). Between the trimmed V and J ends, which lost 9 bases and 3 bases, there was a span of 17 bases. The germline V gene has CDR1 MNHNS and CDR2 SASEGT. CDR3 length: 14 amino acids. The CDR3 DNA sequence: TGTGCCAGTCGACAGACCGGCCTTTACTATGGCTACACCTTC. Protein product: CASRQTGLYYGYTF.

The chain carries TRBV19 and TRBJ1-5, with D perhaps matching TRBD1 (5 bases). V lost 3 bases, J lost 1 base, and 16 bases lay in between. CDR1 is LNHDA and CDR2 is SQIVND in the germline V gene (reference sequence). The CDR3 is 17 residues long. In nucleotides, the CDR3 is TGTGCCAGTAGTATTCTGGGGGGGGTCGGAAGCAATCAGCCCCAGCATTTT. The encoded protein is CASSILGGVGSNQPQHF. Full variable domain (outside the CDR3, taken from reference TRBV19 and TRBJ1-5): DGGITQSPKYLFRKEGQNVTLSCEQNLNHDAMYWYRQDPGQGLRLIYYSQIVNDFQKGDIAEGYSVSREKKESFPLTVTSAQKNPTAFYLCASSILGGVGSNQPQHFGDGTRLSIL.

The chain uses TRBV29-1 and TRBJ1-2, with D hard to call. The CDR3 contains 13 residues. The V end lost 3 bases, the J end lost 1 base, and 9 bases lay between the germline ends. CDR1 is SQVTM, CDR2 ANQGSEA, per germline. CDR3 residues: CSVDAGNNYGYTF. The CDR3 DNA sequence: TGCAGCGTTGACGCGGGGAATAACTATGGCTACACCTTC.

The chain combines TRBV10-1 with TRBJ2-5; 7 bases are shared with TRBD1. J was trimmed by 7 bases and V by 6 bases; bases with no gene match: 11. This CDR3 contains 14 residues. In germline, CDR1 is WNHNN, CDR2 SYGVQD (reference sequence). The CDR3 region has the DNA TGCGCCAGCAGGGCCTCGACAGGGAGCTCGACCCAGTACTTC. It encodes CASRASTGSSTQYF.

The rearrangement links TRBV18 to TRBJ2-7; 7 nucleotides align to TRBD2. Germline V gene data show CDR1 as KGHSH and CDR2 as LQKENI. CDR3 length: 16 residues. V lost 0 bases and J lost 1; bases outside the gene matches: 6. This CDR3 is CASSPPGRELSYEQYF. For the CDR3, the DNA is TGTGCCAGCTCACCACCTGGGCGGGAGCTTTCCTACGAGCAGTACTTC.

The chain links TRBV4-1 to TRBJ1-1, with a weak D call TRBD1 (5 bases). The V end lost 3 bases, the J end lost 3 bases, and 11 bases lay between the germline ends. The CDR3 covers 14 residues. Germline values: CDR1 MGHRA, CDR2 YSYEKL. CDR3 loop: CASSHARGDTEAFF. The CDR3 DNA reads as TGCGCCAGCAGCCACGCTCGGGGGGACACTGAAGCTTTCTTT.

The V and J genes are TRBV5-1 and TRBJ2-7, with 9 bases fitting TRBD1. V was pared by 0 bases and J by 4 bases, with 8 bases of the junction left unmatched. This CDR3 contains 16 residues. Germline-derived CDR1 and CDR2 are SGHRS and YFSETQ. The CDR3 sequence: CASSLGMGQGKYEQYF. Here the CDR3 DNA reads TGCGCCAGCAGCTTGGGTATGGGACAGGGCAAGTACGAGCAGTACTTC.

The rearrangement links TRBV5-1 to TRBJ1-1; D is unclear. Trimming pared 0 bases from V and 4 bases from J, leaving 10 bases between. The CDR3 has 14 amino acids. Germline assignment: CDR1 SGHRS and CDR2 YFSETQ. This CDR3 is CASSLVLGSTEAFF. In DNA form, the CDR3 reads TGCGCCAGCAGCTTGGTCTTGGGCAGCACTGAAGCTTTCTTT.

V usage is TRBV6-1 and J usage is TRBJ2-3; 9 bases are shared with TRBD2. V trimming: 3 bases; J trimming: 2 bases; junction bases outside the gene matches: 6. CDR3 size: 16 residues. CDR1 MNHNS and CDR2 SASEGT come from the germline V gene. Written as DNA, the CDR3 is TGTGCCAGCAGTGAGATGGTAGCGGGAGCCACAGATACGCAGTATTTT. Encoded protein: CASSEMVAGATDTQYF.